The T cell receptor beta chain described here comes from a study of CD8+ T cells in alopecia areata. The CDR3 consists of 13 residues. The germline V and J ends were trimmed by 1 base and 8 bases, with 9 bases remaining between them. Germline V gives CDR1 MNHEY, CDR2 SMNVEV (reference sequence). Stated treatment: oral pan-JAK inhibitor, 5-10 mg twice daily. Alopecia areata patients provided lesional scalp punch biopsies and peripheral blood. As the sequencing template, cDNA was produced by extracting RNA and reverse transcribing it. The protocol was immunoSEQ multiplex PCR, while the TCRdb copy is restricted to in-frame clones and leaves out a portion. The sample carries 150,000 to 200,000 clones, about 60% recorded once.

Sample: CD8+ T cells sorted from blood, taken at week 24, from a patient treated with tofacitinib. This sequence joins TRBV27 and TRBJ2-1; D uncertain. The origin of this receptor is a human donor with alopecia areata. The CDR3: CASSLFSTDEQFF. In DNA, the CDR3 is TGTGCCAGCAGTTTATTTTCCACCGATGAGCAGTTCTTC.